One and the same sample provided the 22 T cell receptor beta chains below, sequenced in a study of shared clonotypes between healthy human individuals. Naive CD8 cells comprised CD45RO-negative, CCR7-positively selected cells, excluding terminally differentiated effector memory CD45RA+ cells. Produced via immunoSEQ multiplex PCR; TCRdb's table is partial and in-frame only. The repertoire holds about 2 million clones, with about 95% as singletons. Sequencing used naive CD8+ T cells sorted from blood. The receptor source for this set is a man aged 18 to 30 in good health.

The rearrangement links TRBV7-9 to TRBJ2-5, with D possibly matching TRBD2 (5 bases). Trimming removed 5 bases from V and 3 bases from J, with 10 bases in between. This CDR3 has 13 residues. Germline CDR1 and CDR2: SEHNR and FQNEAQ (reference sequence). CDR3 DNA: TGTGCCAGCAGCAATCCGGAGGAAGAGACCCAGTACTTC. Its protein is CASSNPEEETQYF.

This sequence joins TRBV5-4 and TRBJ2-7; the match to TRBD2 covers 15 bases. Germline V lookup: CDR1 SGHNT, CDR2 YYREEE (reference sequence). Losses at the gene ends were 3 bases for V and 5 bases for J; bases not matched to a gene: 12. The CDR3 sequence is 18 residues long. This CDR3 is CASSSGTRGLAGGDEQYF. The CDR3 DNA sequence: TGTGCCAGCAGCTCCGGGACACGAGGACTAGCGGGAGGGGACGAGCAGTACTTC.

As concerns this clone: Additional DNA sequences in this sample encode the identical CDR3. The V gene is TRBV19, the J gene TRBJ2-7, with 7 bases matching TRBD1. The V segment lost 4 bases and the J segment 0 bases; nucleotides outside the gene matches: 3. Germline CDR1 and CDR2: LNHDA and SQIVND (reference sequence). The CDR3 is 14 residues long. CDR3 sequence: CASSNRDSSYEQYF. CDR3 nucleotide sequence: TGTGCCAGTAGTAATCGGGACAGCTCCTACGAGCAGTACTTC.

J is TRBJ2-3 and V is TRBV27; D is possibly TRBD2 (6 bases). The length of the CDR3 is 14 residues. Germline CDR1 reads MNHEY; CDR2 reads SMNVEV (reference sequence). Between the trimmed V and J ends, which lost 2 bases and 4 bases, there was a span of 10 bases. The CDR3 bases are TGTGCCAGCAGTTTAATTACGGGAGCAGATACGCAGTATTTT. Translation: CASSLITGADTQYF.

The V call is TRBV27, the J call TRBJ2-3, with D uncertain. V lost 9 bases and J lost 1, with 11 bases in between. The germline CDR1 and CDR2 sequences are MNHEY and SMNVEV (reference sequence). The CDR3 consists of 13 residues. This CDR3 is CASAPEGTDTQYF. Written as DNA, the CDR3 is TGTGCCAGTGCCCCAGAGGGCACAGATACGCAGTATTTT.

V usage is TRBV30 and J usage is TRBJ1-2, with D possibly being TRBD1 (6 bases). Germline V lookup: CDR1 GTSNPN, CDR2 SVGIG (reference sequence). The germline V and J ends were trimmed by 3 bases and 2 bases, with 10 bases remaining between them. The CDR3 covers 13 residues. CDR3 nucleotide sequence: TGTGCCTGGAGGGTCGACAGGAACTATGGCTACACCTTC. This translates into CAWRVDRNYGYTF.

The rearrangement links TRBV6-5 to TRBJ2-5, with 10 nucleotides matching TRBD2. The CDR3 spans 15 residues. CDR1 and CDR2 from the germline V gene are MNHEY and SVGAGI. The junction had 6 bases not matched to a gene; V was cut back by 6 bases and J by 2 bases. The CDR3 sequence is CASSMISGGQETQYF. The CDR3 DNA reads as TGTGCCAGCAGCATGATTAGCGGGGGGCAAGAGACCCAGTACTTC.

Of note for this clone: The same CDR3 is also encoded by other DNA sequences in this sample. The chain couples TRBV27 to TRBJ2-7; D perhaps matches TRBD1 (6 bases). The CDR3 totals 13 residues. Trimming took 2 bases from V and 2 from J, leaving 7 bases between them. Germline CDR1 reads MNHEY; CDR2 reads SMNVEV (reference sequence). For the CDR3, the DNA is TGTGCCAGCAGTTTAGGACAGCCCTACGAGCAGTACTTC. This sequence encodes CASSLGQPYEQYF.

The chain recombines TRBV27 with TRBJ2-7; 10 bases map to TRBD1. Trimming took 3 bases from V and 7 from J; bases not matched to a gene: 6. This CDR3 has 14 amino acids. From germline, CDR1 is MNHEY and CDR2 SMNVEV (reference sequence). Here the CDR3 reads CASSLYGTGDEQYF. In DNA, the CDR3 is TGTGCCAGCAGTTTGTACGGGACAGGGGATGAGCAGTACTTC.

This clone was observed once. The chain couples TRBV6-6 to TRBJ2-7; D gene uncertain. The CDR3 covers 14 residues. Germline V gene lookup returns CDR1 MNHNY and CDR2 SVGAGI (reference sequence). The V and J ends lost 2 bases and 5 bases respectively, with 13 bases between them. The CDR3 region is CASSYRAIGNEQYF. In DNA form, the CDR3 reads TGTGCCAGCAGTTACCGGGCTATAGGGAACGAGCAGTACTTC.

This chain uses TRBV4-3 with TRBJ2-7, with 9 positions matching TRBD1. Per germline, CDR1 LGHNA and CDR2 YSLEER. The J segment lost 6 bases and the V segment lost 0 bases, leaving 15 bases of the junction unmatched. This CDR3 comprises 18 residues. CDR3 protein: CASSQDVGDREGYTEQYF. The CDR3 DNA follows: TGCGCCAGCAGCCAAGATGTAGGGGACAGGGAGGGGTATACCGAGCAGTACTTC.

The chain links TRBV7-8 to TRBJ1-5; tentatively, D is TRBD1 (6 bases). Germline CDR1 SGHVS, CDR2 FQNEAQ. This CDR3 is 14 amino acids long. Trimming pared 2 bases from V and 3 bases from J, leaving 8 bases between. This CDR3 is CASSLTGNNQPQHF. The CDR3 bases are TGTGCCAGCAGCTTAACAGGGAACAATCAGCCCCAGCATTTT.

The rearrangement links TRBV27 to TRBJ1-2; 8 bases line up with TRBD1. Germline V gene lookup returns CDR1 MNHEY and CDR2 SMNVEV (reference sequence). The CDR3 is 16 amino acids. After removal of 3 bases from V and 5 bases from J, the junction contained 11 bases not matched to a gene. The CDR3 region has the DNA TGTGCCAGCAGTTTCGGACAGGGTGGCGATCTGTATGGCTACACCTTC. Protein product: CASSFGQGGDLYGYTF.

The CDR3 loop reads CASSLRGGEYEQYF. The CDR3 nucleotides are TGCGCCAGCAGCTTACGAGGGGGCGAGTACGAGCAGTACTTC. J is TRBJ2-7 and V is TRBV5-1; TRBD1 matches at 7 bases. V gave up 2 bases and J gave up 4 bases; unmatched junction bases: 6. The CDR3 is 14 amino acids. The germline CDR1 and CDR2 sequences are SGHRS and YFSETQ.

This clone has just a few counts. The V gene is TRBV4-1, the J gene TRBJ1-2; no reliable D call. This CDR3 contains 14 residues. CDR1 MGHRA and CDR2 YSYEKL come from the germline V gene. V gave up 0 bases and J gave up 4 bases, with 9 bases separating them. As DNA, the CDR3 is TGCGCCAGCAGCCAAGAGGGGTACAGCTATGGCTACACCTTC. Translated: CASSQEGYSYGYTF.

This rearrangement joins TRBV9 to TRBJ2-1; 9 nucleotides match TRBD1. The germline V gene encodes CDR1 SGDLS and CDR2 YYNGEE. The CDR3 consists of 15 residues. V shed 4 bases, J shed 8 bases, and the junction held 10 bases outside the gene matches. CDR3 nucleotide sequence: TGTGCCAGCAGCATAACCGGGACAGGGTGGGATGAGCAGTTCTTC. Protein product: CASSITGTGWDEQFF.

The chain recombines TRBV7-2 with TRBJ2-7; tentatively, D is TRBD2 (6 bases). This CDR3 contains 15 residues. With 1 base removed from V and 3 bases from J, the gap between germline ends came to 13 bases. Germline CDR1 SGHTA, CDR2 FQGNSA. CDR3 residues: CASSLVPSVVYEQYF. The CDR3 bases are TGTGCCAGCAGCTTAGTTCCTAGCGTCGTCTACGAGCAGTACTTC.

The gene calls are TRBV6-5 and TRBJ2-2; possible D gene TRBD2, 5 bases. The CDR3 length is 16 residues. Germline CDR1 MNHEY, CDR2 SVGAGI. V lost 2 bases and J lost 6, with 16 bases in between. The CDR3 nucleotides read TGTGCCAGCAGTTACAAAACGGTATCCGGGGCCGGGGAGCTGTTTTTT. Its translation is CASSYKTVSGAGELFF.

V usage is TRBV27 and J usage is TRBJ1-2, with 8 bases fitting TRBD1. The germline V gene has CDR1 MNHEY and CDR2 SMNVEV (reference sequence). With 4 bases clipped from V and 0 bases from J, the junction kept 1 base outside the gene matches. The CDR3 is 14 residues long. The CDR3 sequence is CASSWTGTNYGYTF. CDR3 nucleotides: TGTGCCAGCAGTTGGACAGGGACTAACTATGGCTACACCTTC.

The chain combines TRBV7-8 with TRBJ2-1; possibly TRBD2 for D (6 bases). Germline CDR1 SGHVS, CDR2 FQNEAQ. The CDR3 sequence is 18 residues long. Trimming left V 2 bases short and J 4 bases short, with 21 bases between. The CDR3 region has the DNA TGTGCCAGCAGCTTATTCTCCAGCGGGTCCCTTTTATACAATGAGCAGTTCTTC. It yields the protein CASSLFSSGSLLYNEQFF.

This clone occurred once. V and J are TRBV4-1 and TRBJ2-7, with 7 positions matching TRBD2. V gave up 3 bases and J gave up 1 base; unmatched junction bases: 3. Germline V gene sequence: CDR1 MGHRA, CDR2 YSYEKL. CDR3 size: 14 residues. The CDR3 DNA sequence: TGCGCCAGCAGCCAGATGGGACTATCCTACGAGCAGTACTTC. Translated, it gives CASSQMGLSYEQYF.

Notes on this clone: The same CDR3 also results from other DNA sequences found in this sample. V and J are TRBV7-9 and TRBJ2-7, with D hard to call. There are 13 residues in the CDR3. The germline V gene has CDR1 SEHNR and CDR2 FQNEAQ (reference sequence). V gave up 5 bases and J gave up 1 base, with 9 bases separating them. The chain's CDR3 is CASSPQNSYEQYF. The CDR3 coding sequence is TGTGCCAGCAGCCCCCAGAATTCCTACGAGCAGTACTTC.